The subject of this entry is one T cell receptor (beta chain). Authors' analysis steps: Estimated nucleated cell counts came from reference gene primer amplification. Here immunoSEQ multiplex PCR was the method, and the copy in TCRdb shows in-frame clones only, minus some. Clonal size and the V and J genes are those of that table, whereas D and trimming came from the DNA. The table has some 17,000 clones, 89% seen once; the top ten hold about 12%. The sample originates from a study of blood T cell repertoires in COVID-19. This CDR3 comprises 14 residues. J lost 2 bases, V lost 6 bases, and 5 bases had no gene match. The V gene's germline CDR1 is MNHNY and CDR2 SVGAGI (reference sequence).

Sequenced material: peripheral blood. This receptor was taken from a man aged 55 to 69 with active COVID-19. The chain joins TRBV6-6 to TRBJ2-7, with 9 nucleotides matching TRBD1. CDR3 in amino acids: CASRNTGGPYEQYF. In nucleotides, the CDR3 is TGTGCCAGCAGAAACACAGGGGGCCCCTACGAGCAGTACTTC.